The 16 T cell receptor beta chains listed next were all sequenced from one sample in a study of shared clonotypes between healthy human individuals. Only CD45RO-negative cells positively selected for CCR7 counted as naive CD8 cells, so terminally differentiated effector memory CD45RA+ cells were excluded. Profiled with immunoSEQ multiplex PCR; TCRdb holds only in-frame clones, not every one. The sample lists about 2.2 million clones, about 94% occurring once. Sequencing input: naive CD8+ T cells from PBMCs. The origin of the receptors is a man between 18 and 35 years old in good health. Some clones in this sample may be carry-over from other donors' samples.

In this sample, this clone turned up once. This rearrangement joins TRBV5-6 to TRBJ2-5; tentatively, D is TRBD1 or TRBD2 (5 bases each). The CDR3 has 13 residues. V was trimmed by 1 base and J by 4 bases, leaving 8 bases between them. The germline CDR1 and CDR2 sequences are SGHDT and YYEEEE. The CDR3, as DNA: TGTGCCAGCAGCTTGAATGGGGGAGAGACCCAGTACTTC. It codes for CASSLNGGETQYF.

This clone came up once. The V call is TRBV7-3, the J call TRBJ1-1; D not resolved. V was shortened by 5 bases and J by 0 bases, with 10 bases between the two germline ends. The CDR3 extends over 14 amino acids. Per the germline V gene, CDR1 is SGHTA and CDR2 is FQGTGA. The CDR3 region has the DNA TGTGCCAGCAGCGCCCTGCAACTGAACACTGAAGCTTTCTTT. Translation gives CASSALQLNTEAFF.

The table lists this clone with a few counts. J is TRBJ2-1 and V is TRBV9; 13 bases fit TRBD2. Per the germline V gene, CDR1 is SGDLS and CDR2 is YYNGEE. The CDR3 consists of 15 residues. V was clipped by 0 bases and J by 8 bases; unmatched bases: 2. CDR3 bases: TGTGCCAGCAGCGTAGCTGGACTAGCGGGAGATGAGCAGTTCTTC. Protein: CASSVAGLAGDEQFF.

The table lists this clone with a count of one. This chain connects TRBV7-2 to TRBJ2-1; D possibly corresponds to TRBD2 (5 bases). V was clipped by 6 bases and J by 0 bases, with 18 bases between them. The CDR3 runs 17 residues. The V gene's germline CDR1 is SGHTA and CDR2 FQGNSA. In DNA, the CDR3 is TGTGCCAGCAGAAGTCGGACTCAACAGAGCTCCTACAATGAGCAGTTCTTC. Translation gives CASRSRTQQSSYNEQFF.

The CDR3 DNA sequence: TGTGCCAGCAGCCAAGGAACAGGGGTCACTGAAGCTTTCTTT. Encoded protein: CASSQGTGVTEAFF. The V and J genes are TRBV4-2 and TRBJ1-1; 7 bases fit TRBD1. This CDR3 spans 14 amino acids. Trimming removed 1 base from V and 4 bases from J; junction bases left unmatched: 3. Germline V gene data show CDR1 as LGHNA and CDR2 as YNFKEQ.

The chain joins TRBV28 to TRBJ2-7; D not certain. The length of the CDR3 is 15 residues. Germline V gives CDR1 MDHEN, CDR2 SYDVKM. Trimming cost V 5 bases and J 2 bases, with 16 bases left between them. The CDR3 DNA is TGTGCCAGCAGTCCCACCCGCCTAGGGCCCTACGAGCAGTACTTC. Amino acid sequence: CASSPTRLGPYEQYF.

This chain connects TRBV29-1 to TRBJ2-3; weak D call: TRBD1 (6 bases). Trimming left V 5 bases short and J 6 bases short, with 15 bases between. Germline V gene data show CDR1 as SQVTM and CDR2 as ANQGSEA. The CDR3 is 13 amino acids. The CDR3: CSVFRQGSDTQYF. In DNA, the CDR3 is TGCAGCGTTTTTCGGCAGGGGTCGGATACGCAGTATTTT.

This clone was detected once. The chain joins TRBV6-1 to TRBJ2-7; tentative D call: TRBD2 (5 bases). Germline V gene data show CDR1 as MNHNS and CDR2 as SASEGT. The CDR3 spans 15 residues. Trimming took 3 bases from V and 3 from J, leaving 15 bases between them. The CDR3 DNA reads as TGTGCCAGCAGTGACGTCGGAGGCAGGATCTACGAGCAGTACTTC. Translating gives CASSDVGGRIYEQYF.

The CDR3 region is CASSQRDRGFYNEQFF. The CDR3 coding sequence is TGTGCCAGCAGCCAAAGGGACAGGGGCTTCTACAATGAGCAGTTCTTC. The gene calls are TRBV14 and TRBJ2-1; 10 bases agree with TRBD1. The CDR3 runs to 16 residues. Germline V gene sequence: CDR1 SGHDN, CDR2 FVKESK. The trim removed 2 bases at V and 3 bases at J, leaving 4 bases unmatched.

This chain uses TRBV13 with TRBJ1-1; D possibly corresponds to TRBD1 (5 bases). The ends were cut back, 1 base at V and 6 bases at J, with 12 bases in the middle. The CDR3 consists of 14 residues. Germline CDR1 and CDR2: PRHDT and FYEKMQ (reference sequence). CDR3 DNA: TGTGCCAGCAGCTTAGTATTGCAGGGAGCTGAAGCTTTCTTT. Residues: CASSLVLQGAEAFF.

This clone was detected once. The chain joins TRBV27 to TRBJ1-1; a possible D gene is TRBD1 (6 bases). This CDR3 comprises 15 residues. Germline-derived CDR1 and CDR2 are MNHEY and SMNVEV (reference sequence). Between the trimmed V and J ends, which lost 5 bases and 1 base, there was a span of 14 bases. In nucleotides, the CDR3 is TGTGCCAGCAGTAATACAGGGTTCGCGAACACTGAAGCTTTCTTT. Amino acids: CASSNTGFANTEAFF.

The CDR3 protein is CASSIRVTEAFF. DNA of the CDR3: TGTGCCAGTAGTATCCGGGTTACTGAAGCTTTCTTT. This chain uses TRBV19 with TRBJ1-1; D gene uncertain. Trimming pared 3 bases from V and 5 bases from J, leaving 7 bases between. From germline, CDR1 is LNHDA and CDR2 SQIVND (reference sequence). This CDR3 has 12 amino acids.

The chain uses TRBV27 and TRBJ2-1; 8 nucleotides match TRBD1. The CDR3 covers 14 residues. V lost 8 bases and J lost 6; bases outside the gene matches: 9. In germline, CDR1 is MNHEY, CDR2 SMNVEV (reference sequence). The CDR3 here is CASRTTGAGNEQFF. The CDR3 DNA is TGTGCCAGCCGCACGACAGGGGCTGGCAATGAGCAGTTCTTC.

The V and J genes are TRBV4-3 and TRBJ2-6; no definite D call. With 1 base removed from V and 2 bases from J, the gap between germline ends came to 6 bases. Germline V gene data show CDR1 as LGHNA and CDR2 as YSLEER. The CDR3 totals 15 residues. The DNA of the CDR3 is TGCGCCAGCAGCCAAGGGATCGCTGGGGCCAACGTCCTGACTTTC. Translation: CASSQGIAGANVLTF.

This chain links TRBV7-8 with TRBJ1-5; TRBD1 aligns across 9 bases. The CDR3 covers 17 residues. Germline CDR1 and CDR2: SGHVS and FQNEAQ. After removal of 5 bases from V and 5 bases from J, the junction contained 13 bases not matched to a gene. As DNA, the CDR3 is TGTGCCAGCAGCCTAACGGGGGACAGGGAGAGGGATCAGCCCCAGCATTTT. Protein product: CASSLTGDRERDQPQHF. The full variable domain, completed using reference TRBV7-8 and TRBJ1-5, is GAGVSQSPRYKVAKRGQDVALRCDPISGHVSLFWYQQALGQGPEFLTYFQNEAQLDKSGLPSDRFFAERPEGSVSTLKIQRTQQEDSAVYLCASSLTGDRERDQPQHFGDGTRLSIL.

The chain carries TRBV18 and TRBJ2-7, with 8 nucleotides matching TRBD1. The CDR3 runs 16 residues. Germline V CDR1 and CDR2: KGHSH, LQKENI. The V gene end was trimmed by 3 bases and the J gene end by 1 base; junction bases not matched to a gene: 8. CDR3 protein: CASSPLGQGRSYEQYF. Here the CDR3 DNA reads TGTGCCAGCTCACCTCTCGGACAGGGCAGATCCTACGAGCAGTACTTC.